This T cell receptor (beta chain) was identified during a study of shared clonotypes between healthy human individuals. TCRdb's table, derived via immunoSEQ multiplex PCR, lists solely in-frame clones and lacks some. The profile shows 2,500,000 or so clones, roughly 93% of them singletons. With 6 bases clipped from V and 5 bases from J, the junction kept 13 bases outside the gene matches. Per germline, CDR1 SGHNT and CDR2 YYREEE (reference sequence). This CDR3 contains 18 residues. All donors were Caucasian adults living in Nashville, Tennessee. The receptor was isolated from a man younger than 35 in good health. Some clones in this sample may be carry-over from other donors' samples. Sample: naive CD4+ T cells from PBMCs. The subset was: CD45RA+ positively selected. V is TRBV5-4 and J is TRBJ2-2, with 13 positions matching TRBD2. The CDR3 DNA follows: TGTGCCAGCACACCTTCGGGGACTAGCGGGATAAAGACCGGGGAGCTGTTTTTT. This gives the protein CASTPSGTSGIKTGELFF.